This T cell receptor beta chain was obtained from a study of cytomegalovirus exposure and HLA in healthy donors. Study in general: The Caucasian-associated ancestry cluster held over 80% of more than 350 genotyped donors. Findings of the study overall: The investigators catalogued 160 or so TCR beta chains as cytomegalovirus-associated. Compared with the roughly 700-donor mean, an Asian-associated ancestry cluster reportedly had fewer N-insertions, according to a later analysis. Three of the chains that were CMV-associated were confirmed in vitro to be specific for CMV antigens.

In the PCR, 60 Vbeta and 13 Jbeta primers were used. TCRdb's copy holds only in-frame clones and misses some; the assay was immunoSEQ multiplex PCR. The profile shows 100,000 to 150,000 clones, roughly 73% of them singletons. Germline V CDR1 and CDR2: MNHNS, SASEGT. The CDR3 consists of 13 residues. A note on this clone: The antigen is undetermined. A junction end diverges from the germline sequence, so it may reflect a read error.

This rearrangement joins TRBV6-1 to TRBJ1-1; D might be TRBD1 (5 bases). The sequence was collected from a man aged 55 to 70 in good health and CMV-seropositive. Sequencing was carried out using PBMCs. CDR3 nucleotides: TGTGCCAGCAGTGAAGGGTGGGGCAGGGAAGGTTTCTTT. Its translation is CASSEGWGREGFF.